The sample holds many counts of the clone carrying this TCR beta chain. The CDR3 consists of 13 residues. Unmatched junction bases numbered 5, after V lost 10 bases and J lost 0 bases. The germline gives CDR1 PRHDT, CDR2 FYEKMQ (reference sequence). As originally analysed: Reference gene primer amplification gave estimated nucleated cell counts. Method: immunoSEQ multiplex PCR; TCRdb's copy keeps in-frame clones and lacks some. For V, J and clone size, that table is used; D and trimming come from the DNA. The sample includes under 300,000 clones, about 83% of them seen just once. This sample stems from a study of blood T cell repertoires in COVID-19. Overall study: There were acute and convalescent COVID-19 samples, and they came from the United States, Italy and Spain. Nucleic acid was either cDNA or gDNA, and it came from T cells, B-cell-depleted T cells, or PBMCs.

This clonotype was obtained from a man under 40 who had recovered from COVID-19. This chain connects TRBV13 to TRBJ1-1; 7 positions match TRBD1. The material sequenced was peripheral blood. The CDR3 nucleotides are TGTGCCACACGGACAGGTTTGAACACTGAAGCTTTCTTT. This gives the protein CATRTGLNTEAFF.